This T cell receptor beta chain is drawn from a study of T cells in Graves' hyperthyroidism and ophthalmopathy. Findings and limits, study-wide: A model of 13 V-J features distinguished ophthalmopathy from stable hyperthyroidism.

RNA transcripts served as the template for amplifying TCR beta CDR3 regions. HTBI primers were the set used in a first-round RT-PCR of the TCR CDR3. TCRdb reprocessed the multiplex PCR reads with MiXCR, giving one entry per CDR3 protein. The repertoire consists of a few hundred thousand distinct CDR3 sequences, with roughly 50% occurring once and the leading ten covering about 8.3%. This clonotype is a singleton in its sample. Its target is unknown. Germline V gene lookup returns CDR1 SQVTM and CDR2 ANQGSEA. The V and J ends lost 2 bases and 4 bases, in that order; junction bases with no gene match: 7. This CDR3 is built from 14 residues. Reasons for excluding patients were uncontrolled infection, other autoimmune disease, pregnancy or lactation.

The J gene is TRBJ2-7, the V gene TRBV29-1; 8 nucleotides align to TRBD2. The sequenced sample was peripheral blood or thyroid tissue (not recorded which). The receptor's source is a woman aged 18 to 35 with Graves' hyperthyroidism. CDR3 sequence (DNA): TGCAGCGTTGAACGTCCCGGGAGGGGGTACGAGCAGTACTTC. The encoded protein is CSVERPGRGYEQYF.